What follows is one T cell receptor beta chain and its context. The antigen is not known. The data originate from a study of cytomegalovirus exposure and HLA in healthy donors. The CDR3 length is 17 residues. The PCR made use of 60 Vbeta and 13 Jbeta primers. Libraries were prepared by immunoSEQ multiplex PCR; TCRdb keeps only in-frame clonotypes and omits some of them. This table holds 130,000 or so clones, approximately 82% found once. General observations from the study: Several of the most significant clusters appeared linked to common viral pathogens, based on a later analysis. Later analysis placed DRB1 highest and HLA-C lowest in TCR association rates, which differed by HLA locus.

V and J are TRBV21-1 and TRBJ2-5; the D call TRBD1 from the table was never checked on the DNA. TRBV21-1 is shown as a pseudogene. Sequencing was carried out using PBMCs. The source of this sequence is a man aged 18 to 30 in good health and CMV-seropositive. CDR3 protein: CASSVPGTGGPSETQYF. The CDR3 coding sequence is TGTGCCAGCAGCGTCCCCGGGACAGGGGGCCCTTCGGAGACCCAGTACTTC.